This T cell receptor beta chain was recorded in a study of shared clonotypes between healthy human individuals (TCRdb year 2020). Context from the whole study: The cohort included a few men and a couple of women between 18 and 49 years of age. Per donor, three plates each were used for CD4 naive and CD4 memory, two for CD8 naive, and one for CD8 memory. The study deeply sequenced blood TCR repertoires of five healthy adults to estimate repertoire size and the extent of clonotype sharing between individuals. To increase sequencing depth and limit assay-specific biases, TCR repertoire library preparation and sequencing were carried out by different laboratories using diverse techniques. Each donor's leukapheresis produced roughly between roughly 0.9 and 9 billion PBMCs. What the research found in general, with its limitations: Compared with non-shared clonotypes, the clonotypes found in all four sorted-subset donors had higher generation probabilities. Sampling was restricted to blood, and TCR repertoires in tissues likely differ from the TCR repertoires found in blood. Rarefaction of sorted-subset datasets indicated incomplete sequencing despite the large sequencing depth. The small number of donors limited the genetic and exposure-history diversity represented. Estimated clonotype richness was generally larger for naive than for memory subsets. Based on pairwise subsampling, the degree of clonotype sharing among donors was expected to be affected by sequencing depth. Approximately 5% of naive CD4, more than 3% of naive CD8, approximately 2.2% of memory CD4, and about 0.4% of memory CD8 clonotypes were shared across several donors.

This clone was observed a few times. Which antigen it targets is not known. Nothing much larger sits one base from this clone, and base qualities are not available. At the junction V is shortened by 0 bases and J by 6 bases, with 13 bases in between. Taken from the germline V gene (reference sequence), the CDR1 and CDR2 loops are SGHNT and YYREEE. Including the terminal cysteine and phenylalanine, the CDR3 comprises 15 residues. Only the CDR3 part of the read is kept: 45 bases, read in frame from the first base. Using the deep immunoSEQ assay, TCR CDR3 regions were amplified from genomic DNA by multiplex PCR. For each cell subset, the extracted genomic DNA was distributed evenly across all wells of several immunoSEQ 96-well plates, and each plate served as one replicate. For sorted subsets, approximately 200 ng of genomic DNA, equivalent to 30,000 or so T cell genomes, went into each replicate PCR. The purified libraries were quantified using a Qubit 3.0 fluorometer, sized with a Bioanalyzer 2100, and then quantified again using the KAPA Library Quantification kit. Each immunoSEQ 96-well plate was sequenced on its own single-read 150-cycle Illumina NextSeq 550 flow cell. The original pipeline was this. Because the immunoSEQ output held only junctional sequences and lacked quality scores, the filtering could not match the filtering applied to full-length reads. Sequences were annotated with PyIR, a Python wrapper for IgBLAST v1.9, and V/J genes and CDR3 were assigned using IMGT germline references. Reads were filtered out if the reads had weak V/J assignments (E-value above 1e-6), no CDR3, stop codons, out-of-frame junctions, or ambiguous translated residues. V3J clonotypes were defined as sequences sharing an identical inferred V gene, J gene, and CDR3 amino acid sequence. Percentage overlap between repertoires was computed as shared unique clonotypes divided by the size of the smaller repertoire. Repertoire richness was assessed with RTK rarefaction, the Chao1 estimator, and Recon v2.1 estimates of unobserved clonotypes. OLGA was used to compute generation probabilities for all TCRbeta clonotypes that the gDNA method yielded from a few donors. Not all clones reach the TCRdb copy of this immuneACCESS table, which keeps in-frame sequences only. Checked studies attribute under half of the gap to unresolved V genes and leave the rest unexplained. Clonal size and the V and J genes are those of that table, whereas D and trimming came from the DNA. Recorded for this sample are approximately 940,000 clones; 60% to 85% of them occurred a single time. Clones ranked in the top ten supply about 1.5% of the sample.

The donors were healthy, HIV-negative adults with no recently reported acute infections or vaccinations. Every donor was a Caucasian adult living in Nashville, Tennessee, USA. Magnetic negative selection was used to enrich CD4+ T cells, after which naive cells were positively selected on CD45RA and the negative fraction became the memory subset. After blood collection by leukapheresis, PBMCs were isolated using Ficoll-Histopaque density gradient centrifugation and then cryopreserved in the vapor phase of liquid nitrogen. Analytical flow cytometry was used to check the purity and quantity of each magnetically sorted T cell population. Genomic DNA was isolated from each sorted fraction and quantified by UV absorbance on a Nanodrop 2000c.

The sample taken for sequencing was memory CD4+ T cells sorted from blood. Read against the paper, the sample's cell subset or site label means: CD45RA-negative fraction. The source of this sequence is a man in his late teens or twenties in good health. The sequence joins TRBV5-4 to TRBJ2-1; TRBD1 is a weak D gene call, 5 bases matching. The nucleotide sequence reads TGTGCCAGCAGCTTGGTGGCAGGGCTGAGCAATGAGCAGTTCTTC. The encoded protein is CASSLVAGLSNEQFF.